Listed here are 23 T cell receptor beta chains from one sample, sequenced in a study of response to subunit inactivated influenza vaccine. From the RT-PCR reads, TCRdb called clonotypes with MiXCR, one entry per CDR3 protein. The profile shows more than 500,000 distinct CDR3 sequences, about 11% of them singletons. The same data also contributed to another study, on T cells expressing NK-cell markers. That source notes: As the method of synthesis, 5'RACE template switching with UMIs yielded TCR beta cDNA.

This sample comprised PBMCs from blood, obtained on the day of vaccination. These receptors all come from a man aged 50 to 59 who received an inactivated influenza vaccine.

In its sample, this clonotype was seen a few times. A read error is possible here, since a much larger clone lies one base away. The CDR3, as DNA: TGTGCCAGCAGACAGGGTGTCTATGGCTACACCTTC. Amino acid sequence: CASRQGVYGYTF. This sequence joins TRBV3-1 and TRBJ1-2; weak D call: TRBD1 (6 bases). The CDR3 is made up of 12 amino acids. Germline V gene sequence: CDR1 LGHDT, CDR2 YNNKEL (reference sequence). V dropped 6 bases and J dropped 4 bases, with 9 bases sitting between them.

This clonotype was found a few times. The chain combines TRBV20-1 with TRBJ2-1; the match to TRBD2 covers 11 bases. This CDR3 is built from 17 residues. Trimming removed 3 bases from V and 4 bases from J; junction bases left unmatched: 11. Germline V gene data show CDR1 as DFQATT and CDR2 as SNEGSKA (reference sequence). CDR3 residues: CSARDRPGLAVYNEQFF. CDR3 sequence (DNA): TGCAGTGCTAGGGATAGGCCGGGACTAGCGGTATACAATGAGCAGTTCTTC.

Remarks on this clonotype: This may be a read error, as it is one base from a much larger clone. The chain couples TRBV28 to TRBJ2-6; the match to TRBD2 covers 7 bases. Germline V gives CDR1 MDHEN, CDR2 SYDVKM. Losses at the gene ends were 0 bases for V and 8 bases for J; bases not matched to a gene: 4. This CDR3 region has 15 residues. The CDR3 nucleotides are TGTGCCAGCAGTTTATGTCTCGGGAGGACCAACGTCCTGACTTTC. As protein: CASSLCLGRTNVLTF.

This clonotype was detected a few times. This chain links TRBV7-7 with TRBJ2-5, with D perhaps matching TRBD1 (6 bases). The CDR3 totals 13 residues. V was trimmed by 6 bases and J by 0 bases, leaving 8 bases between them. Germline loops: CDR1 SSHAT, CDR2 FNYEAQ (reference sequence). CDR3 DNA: TGTGCCAGCAGGGGGGCGGACCAAGAGACCCAGTACTTC. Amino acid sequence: CASRGADQETQYF.

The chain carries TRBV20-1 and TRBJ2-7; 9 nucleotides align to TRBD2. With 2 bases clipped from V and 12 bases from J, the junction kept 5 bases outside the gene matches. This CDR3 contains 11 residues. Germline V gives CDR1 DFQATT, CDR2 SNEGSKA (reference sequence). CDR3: CSARSREGGYF. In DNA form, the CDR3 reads TGCAGTGCTAGATCGCGGGAGGGAGGGTACTTC.

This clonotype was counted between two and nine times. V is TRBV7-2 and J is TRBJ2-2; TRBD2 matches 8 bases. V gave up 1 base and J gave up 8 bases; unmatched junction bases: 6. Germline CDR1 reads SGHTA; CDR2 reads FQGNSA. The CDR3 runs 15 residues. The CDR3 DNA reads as TGTGCCAGCAGCTTAGTCGGGAGGGCCTCTGGGGAGCTGTTTTTT. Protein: CASSLVGRASGELFF.

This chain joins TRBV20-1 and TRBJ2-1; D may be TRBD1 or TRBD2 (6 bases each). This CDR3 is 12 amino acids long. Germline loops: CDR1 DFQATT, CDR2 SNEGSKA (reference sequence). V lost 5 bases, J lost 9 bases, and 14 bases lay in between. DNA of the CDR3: TGCAGTGCTGGCGGGACAAGGGGTGAGCAGTTCTTC. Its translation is CSAGGTRGEQFF.

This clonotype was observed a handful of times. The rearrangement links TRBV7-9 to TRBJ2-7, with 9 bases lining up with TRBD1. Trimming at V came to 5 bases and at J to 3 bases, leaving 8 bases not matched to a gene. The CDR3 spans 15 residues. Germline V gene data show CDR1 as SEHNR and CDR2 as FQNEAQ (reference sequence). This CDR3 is CASSTRQGGHYEQYF. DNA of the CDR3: TGTGCCAGCAGCACCCGACAGGGGGGTCACTACGAGCAGTACTTC.

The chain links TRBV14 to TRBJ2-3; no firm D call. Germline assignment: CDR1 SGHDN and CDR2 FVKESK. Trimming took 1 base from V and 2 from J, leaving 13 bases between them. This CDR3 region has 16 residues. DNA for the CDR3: TGTGCCAGCAGCCAAGCTCCCAGGAGCCCCACAGATACGCAGTATTTT. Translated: CASSQAPRSPTDTQYF.

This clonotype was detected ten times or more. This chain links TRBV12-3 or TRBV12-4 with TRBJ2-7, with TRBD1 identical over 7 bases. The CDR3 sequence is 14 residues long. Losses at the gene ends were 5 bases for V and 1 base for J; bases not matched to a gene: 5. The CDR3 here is CASSRQGRSYEQYF. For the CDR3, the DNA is TGTGCCAGCAGTCGACAGGGTAGGTCCTACGAGCAGTACTTC.

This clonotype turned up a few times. This CDR3 reads CASRAQMDRMNTEAFF. The DNA of the CDR3 is TGTGCCTCCCGGGCCCAAATGGACAGGATGAACACTGAAGCTTTCTTT. This chain links TRBV30 with TRBJ1-1, with 7 bases aligning to TRBD1. CDR1 and CDR2 from the germline V gene are GTSNPN and SVGIG (reference sequence). J gave up 0 bases and V 7 bases, and 14 bases lay outside the gene matches. CDR3 size: 16 residues.

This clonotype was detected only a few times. Here the CDR3 DNA reads TGCAGTGCTACACTGACTAGCGGGACTAGTGAGCAGTACTTC. Its protein product is CSATLTSGTSEQYF. The V gene is TRBV20-1, the J gene TRBJ2-7; TRBD2 agrees at 11 bases. The CDR3 spans 14 residues. V was pared by 4 bases and J by 7 bases, with 9 bases of the junction left unmatched. Germline V gives CDR1 DFQATT, CDR2 SNEGSKA (reference sequence).

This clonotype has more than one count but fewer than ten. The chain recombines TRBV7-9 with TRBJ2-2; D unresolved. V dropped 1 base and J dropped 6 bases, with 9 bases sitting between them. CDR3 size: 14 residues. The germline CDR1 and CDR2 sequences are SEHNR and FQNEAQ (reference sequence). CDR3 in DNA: TGTGCCAGCAGCTTAGGGGTAGCATCCGGGGAGCTGTTTTTT. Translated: CASSLGVASGELFF.

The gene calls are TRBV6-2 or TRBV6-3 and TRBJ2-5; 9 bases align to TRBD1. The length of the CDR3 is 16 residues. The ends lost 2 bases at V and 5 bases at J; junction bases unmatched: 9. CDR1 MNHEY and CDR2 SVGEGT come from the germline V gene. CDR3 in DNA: TGTGCCAGCAGTTACCCCGGGGACAGGGTTAAGGAGACCCAGTACTTC. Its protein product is CASSYPGDRVKETQYF.

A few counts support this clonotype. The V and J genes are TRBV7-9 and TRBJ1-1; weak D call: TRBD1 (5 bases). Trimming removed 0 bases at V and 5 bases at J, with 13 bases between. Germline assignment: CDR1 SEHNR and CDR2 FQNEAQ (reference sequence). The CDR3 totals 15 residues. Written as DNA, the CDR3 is TGTGCCAGCAGCTTAGCGCAGGGAATTGGTACTGAAGCTTTCTTT. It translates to CASSLAQGIGTEAFF. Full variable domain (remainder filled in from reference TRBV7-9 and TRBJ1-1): DTGVSQNPRHKITKRGQNVTFRCDPISEHNRLYWYRQTLGQGPEFLTYFQNEAQLEKSRLLSDRFSAERPKGSFSTLEIQRTEQGDSAMYLCASSLAQGIGTEAFFGQGTRLTVV.

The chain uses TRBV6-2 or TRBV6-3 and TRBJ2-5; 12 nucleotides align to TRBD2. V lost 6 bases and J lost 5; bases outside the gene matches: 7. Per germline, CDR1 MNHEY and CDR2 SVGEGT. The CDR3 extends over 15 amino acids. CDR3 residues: CASRPSGGAGETQYF. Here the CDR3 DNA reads TGTGCCAGCAGACCTAGCGGGGGGGCAGGCGAGACCCAGTACTTC.

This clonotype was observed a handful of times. Written as DNA, the CDR3 is TGTGCCAGCAGCCCCCTCGGACAGGGGGGGATCGCTGGGGCCAACGTCCTGACTTTC. This sequence encodes CASSPLGQGGIAGANVLTF. This sequence joins TRBV3-1 and TRBJ2-6; TRBD1 agrees at 10 bases. V gave up 4 bases and J gave up 2 bases; unmatched junction bases: 11. The V gene's germline CDR1 is LGHDT and CDR2 YNNKEL (reference sequence). This CDR3 comprises 19 residues.

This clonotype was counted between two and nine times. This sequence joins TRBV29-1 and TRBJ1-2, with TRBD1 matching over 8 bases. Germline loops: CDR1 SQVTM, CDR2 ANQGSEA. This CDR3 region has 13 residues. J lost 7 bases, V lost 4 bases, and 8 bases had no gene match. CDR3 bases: TGCAGCGTTGGGGGACAGGTTCGTAGTGGCTACACCTTC. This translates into CSVGGQVRSGYTF.

The CDR3 DNA reads TGTGCCTGGACCAGACGACGACTAGCGGAGAGAACTAGCACAGATACGCAGTATTTT. Protein product: CAWTRRRLAERTSTDTQYF. The genes are TRBV30 and TRBJ2-3; TRBD2 aligns across 9 bases. With V trimmed by 4 bases and J by 0 bases, 17 bases remained unmatched. The CDR3 runs 19 residues. Germline V lookup: CDR1 GTSNPN, CDR2 SVGIG (reference sequence).

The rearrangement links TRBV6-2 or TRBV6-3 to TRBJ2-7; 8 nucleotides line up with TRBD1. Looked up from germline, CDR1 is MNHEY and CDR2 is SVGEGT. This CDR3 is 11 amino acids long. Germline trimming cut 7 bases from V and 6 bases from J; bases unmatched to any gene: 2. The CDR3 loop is CASTQGAEQYF. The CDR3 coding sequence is TGTGCCAGCACCCAGGGGGCCGAGCAGTACTTC.

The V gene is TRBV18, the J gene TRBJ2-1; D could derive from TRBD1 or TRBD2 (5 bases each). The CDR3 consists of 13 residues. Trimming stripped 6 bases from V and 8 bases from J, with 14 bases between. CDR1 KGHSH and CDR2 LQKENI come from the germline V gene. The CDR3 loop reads CASSQGRLDEQFF. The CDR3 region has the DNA TGTGCCAGCTCTCAGGGACGGCTCGATGAGCAGTTCTTC.

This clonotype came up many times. The CDR3 is CSVTSGVTDTQYF. As DNA, the CDR3 is TGCAGCGTCACTAGCGGAGTTACAGATACGCAGTATTTT. The rearrangement links TRBV29-1 to TRBJ2-3, with TRBD2 identical over 8 bases. Losses at the gene ends were 6 bases for V and 3 bases for J; bases not matched to a gene: 5. In germline, CDR1 is SQVTM, CDR2 ANQGSEA. CDR3 length equals 13 residues.

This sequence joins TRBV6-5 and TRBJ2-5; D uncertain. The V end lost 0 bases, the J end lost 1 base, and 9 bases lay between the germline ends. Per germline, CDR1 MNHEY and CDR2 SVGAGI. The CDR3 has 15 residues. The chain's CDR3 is CASSYSRVPQETQYF. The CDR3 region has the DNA TGTGCCAGCAGTTACTCGAGAGTTCCCCAAGAGACCCAGTACTTC.